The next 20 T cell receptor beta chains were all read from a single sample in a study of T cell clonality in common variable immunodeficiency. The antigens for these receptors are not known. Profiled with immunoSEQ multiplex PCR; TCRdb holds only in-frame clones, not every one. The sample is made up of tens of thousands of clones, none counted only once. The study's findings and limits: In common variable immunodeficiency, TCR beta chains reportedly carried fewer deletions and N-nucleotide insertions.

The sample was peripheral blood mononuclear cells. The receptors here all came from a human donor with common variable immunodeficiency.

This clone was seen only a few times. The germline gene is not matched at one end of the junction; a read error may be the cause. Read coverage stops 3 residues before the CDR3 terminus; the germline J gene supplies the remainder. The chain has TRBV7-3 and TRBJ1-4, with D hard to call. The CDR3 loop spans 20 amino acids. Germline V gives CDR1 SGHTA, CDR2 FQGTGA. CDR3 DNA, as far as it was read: TGTGCCAGCAGCTTAACGGAGCTGTATTTCGAAACGGAAACTAAGGAAAAA. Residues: CASSLTELYFETETKEK. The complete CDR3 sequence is CASSLTELYFETETKEKLFF. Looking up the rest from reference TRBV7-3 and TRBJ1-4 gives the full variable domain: GAGVSQTPSNKVTEKGKYVELRCDPISGHTALYWYRQSLGQGPEFLIYFQGTGAADDSGLPNDRFFAVRPEGSVSTLKIQRTERGDSAVYLCASSLTELYFETETKEKLFFGSGTQLSVL.

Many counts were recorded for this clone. CDR3 bases read: TGTGCCAGCTCACCCGGGGTAGCAACAGATACG. Translated: CASSPGVATDT. The whole CDR3 protein reads CASSPGVATDTQYF. The chain uses TRBV18 and TRBJ2-3, with TRBD2 as a possible D gene (5 bases). The read terminates 3 residues before the CDR3 end, so the remaining end is supplied by the germline J gene. This CDR3 comprises 14 residues. Germline V gene data show CDR1 as KGHSH and CDR2 as LQKENI. V gave up 3 bases and J gave up 3 bases, with 10 bases separating them.

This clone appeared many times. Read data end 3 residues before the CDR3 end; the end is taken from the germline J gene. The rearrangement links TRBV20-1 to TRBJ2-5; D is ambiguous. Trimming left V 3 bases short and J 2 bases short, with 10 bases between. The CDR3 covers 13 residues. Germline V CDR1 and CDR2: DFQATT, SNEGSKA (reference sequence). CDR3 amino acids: CSASTRLQETQYF. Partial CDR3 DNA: TGCAGTGCTAGCACTCGCCTACAAGAGACC.

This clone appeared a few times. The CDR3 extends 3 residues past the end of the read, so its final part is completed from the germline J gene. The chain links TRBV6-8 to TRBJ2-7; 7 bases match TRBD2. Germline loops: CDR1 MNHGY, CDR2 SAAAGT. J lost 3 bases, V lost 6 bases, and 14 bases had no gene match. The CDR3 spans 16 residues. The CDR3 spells CASSPMGSGTRYEQYF. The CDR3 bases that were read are TGTGCCAGCAGCCCGATGGGGAGCGGGACCCGCTACGAG.

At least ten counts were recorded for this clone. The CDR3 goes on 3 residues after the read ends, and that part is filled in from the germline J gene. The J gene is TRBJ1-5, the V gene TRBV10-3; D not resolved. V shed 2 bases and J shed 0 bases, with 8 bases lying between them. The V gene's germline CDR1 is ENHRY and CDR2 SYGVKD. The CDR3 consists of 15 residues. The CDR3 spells CAISERPDSNQPQHF. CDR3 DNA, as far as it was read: TGTGCCATCAGTGAGCGTCCAGATAGCAATCAGCCC.

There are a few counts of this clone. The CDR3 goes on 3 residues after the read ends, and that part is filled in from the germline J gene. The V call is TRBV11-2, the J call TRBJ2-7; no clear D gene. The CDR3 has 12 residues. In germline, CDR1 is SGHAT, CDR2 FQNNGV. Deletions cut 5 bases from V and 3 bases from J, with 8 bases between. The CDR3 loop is CASSPDYYEQYF. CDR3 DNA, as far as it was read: TGTGCCAGCAGCCCAGATTACTACGAG.

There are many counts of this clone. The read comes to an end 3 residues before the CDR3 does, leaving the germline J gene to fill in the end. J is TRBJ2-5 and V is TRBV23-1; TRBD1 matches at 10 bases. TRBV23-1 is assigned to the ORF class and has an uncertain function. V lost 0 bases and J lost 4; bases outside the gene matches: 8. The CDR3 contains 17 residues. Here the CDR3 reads CASSQSPGQGRAETQYF. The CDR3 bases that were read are TGCGCCAGCAGTCAATCCCCGGGACAGGGGAGGGCAGAGACC.

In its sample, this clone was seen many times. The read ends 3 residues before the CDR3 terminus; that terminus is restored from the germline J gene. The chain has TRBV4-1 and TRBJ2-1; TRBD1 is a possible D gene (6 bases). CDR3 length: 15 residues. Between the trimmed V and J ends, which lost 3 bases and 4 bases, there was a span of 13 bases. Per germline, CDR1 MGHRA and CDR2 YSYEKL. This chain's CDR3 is CASSQDSDSYNEQFF. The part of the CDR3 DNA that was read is TGCGCCAGCAGCCAGGACAGCGACAGTTACAATGAG.

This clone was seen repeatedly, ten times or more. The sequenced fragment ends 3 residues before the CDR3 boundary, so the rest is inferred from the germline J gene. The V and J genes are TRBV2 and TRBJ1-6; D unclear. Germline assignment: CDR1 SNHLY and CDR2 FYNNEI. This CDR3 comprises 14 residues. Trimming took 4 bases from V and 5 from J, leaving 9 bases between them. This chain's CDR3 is CASSGGSNNSPLHF. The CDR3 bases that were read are TGTGCCAGCAGTGGCGGGTCTAATAATTCACCC.

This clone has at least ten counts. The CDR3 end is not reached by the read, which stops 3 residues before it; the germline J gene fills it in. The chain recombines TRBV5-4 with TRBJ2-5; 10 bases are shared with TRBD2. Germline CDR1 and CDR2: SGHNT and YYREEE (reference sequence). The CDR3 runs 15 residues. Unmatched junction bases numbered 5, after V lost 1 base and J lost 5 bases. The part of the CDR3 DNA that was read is TGTGCCAGCAGCTTGAAGCGGGAGGGCGGGGAGACC. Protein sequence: CASSLKREGGET. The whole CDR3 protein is CASSLKREGGETQYF.

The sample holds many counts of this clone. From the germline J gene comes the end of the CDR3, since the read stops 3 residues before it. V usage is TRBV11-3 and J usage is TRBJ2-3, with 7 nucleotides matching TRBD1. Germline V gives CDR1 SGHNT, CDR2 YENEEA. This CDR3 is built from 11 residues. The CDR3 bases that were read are TGTGCCAGCAGCGCGACAGGGCCG. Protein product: CASSATGP. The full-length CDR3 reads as CASSATGPQYF.

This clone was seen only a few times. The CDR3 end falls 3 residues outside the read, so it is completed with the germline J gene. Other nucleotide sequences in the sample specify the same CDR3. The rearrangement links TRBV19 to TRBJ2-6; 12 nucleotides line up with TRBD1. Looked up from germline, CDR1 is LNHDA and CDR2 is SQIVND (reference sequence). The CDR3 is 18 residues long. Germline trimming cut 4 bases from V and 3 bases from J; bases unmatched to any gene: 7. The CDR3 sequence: CASSTGGQGAGGANVLTF. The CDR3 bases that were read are TGTGCCAGTAGTACGGGGGGACAGGGGGCGGGTGGGGCCAACGTC.

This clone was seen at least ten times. The covered CDR3 bases are TGTGCCACCAAGATGGGGGGGACGACGGCTAGCACAGATACG. It is translated as CATKMGGTTASTDT. The full CDR3 protein is CATKMGGTTASTDTQYF. This chain uses TRBV19 with TRBJ2-3, with 7 bases lining up with TRBD2. Read coverage stops 3 residues before the CDR3 terminus; the germline J gene supplies the remainder. The germline V gene has CDR1 LNHDA and CDR2 SQIVND (reference sequence). The CDR3 extends over 17 amino acids. Germline trimming cut 10 bases from V and 0 bases from J; bases unmatched to any gene: 16.

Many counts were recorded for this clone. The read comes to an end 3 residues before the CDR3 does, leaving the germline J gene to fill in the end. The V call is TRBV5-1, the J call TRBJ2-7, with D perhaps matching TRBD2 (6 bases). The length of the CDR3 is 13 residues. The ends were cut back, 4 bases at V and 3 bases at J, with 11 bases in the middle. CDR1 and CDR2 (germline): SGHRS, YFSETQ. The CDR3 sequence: CASSQGLLYEQYF. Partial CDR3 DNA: TGCGCCAGCAGCCAGGGACTCCTCTACGAG.

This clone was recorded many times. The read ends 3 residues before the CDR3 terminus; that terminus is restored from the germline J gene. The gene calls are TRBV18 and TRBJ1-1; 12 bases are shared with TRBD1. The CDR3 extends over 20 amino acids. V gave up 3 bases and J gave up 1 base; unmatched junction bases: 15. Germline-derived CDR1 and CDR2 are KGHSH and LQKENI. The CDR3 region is CASSPKSSGQGAYGNTEAFF. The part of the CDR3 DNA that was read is TGTGCCAGCTCACCGAAGAGTTCGGGACAGGGGGCGTACGGGAACACTGAA.

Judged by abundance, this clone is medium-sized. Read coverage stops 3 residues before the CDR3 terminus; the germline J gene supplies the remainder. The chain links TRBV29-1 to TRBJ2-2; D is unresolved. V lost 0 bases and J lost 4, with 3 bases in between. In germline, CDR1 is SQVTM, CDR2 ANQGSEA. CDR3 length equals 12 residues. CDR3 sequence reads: CSVEEGTGELFF. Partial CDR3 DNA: TGCAGCGTTGAAGAAGGCACCGGGGAG.

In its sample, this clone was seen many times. This CDR3 reads CASSLTRDQETQYF. The sequenced CDR3 bases are TGTGCCAGCAGCTTGACCAGGGATCAAGAGACC. The chain couples TRBV5-6 to TRBJ2-5; D might be TRBD1 (5 bases). The DNA ends 3 residues before the CDR3 does, and the rest of the CDR3 is filled in from the germline J gene. This CDR3 has 14 residues. Germline values: CDR1 SGHDT, CDR2 YYEEEE. Between the trimmed V and J ends, which lost 1 base and 2 bases, there was a span of 9 bases.

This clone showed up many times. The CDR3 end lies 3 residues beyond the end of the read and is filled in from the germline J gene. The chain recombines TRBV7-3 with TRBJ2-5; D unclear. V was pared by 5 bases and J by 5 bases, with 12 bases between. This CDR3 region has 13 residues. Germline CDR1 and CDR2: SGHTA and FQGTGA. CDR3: CASSTHPWETQYF. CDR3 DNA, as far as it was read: TGTGCCAGCAGCACTCATCCCTGGGAGACC.

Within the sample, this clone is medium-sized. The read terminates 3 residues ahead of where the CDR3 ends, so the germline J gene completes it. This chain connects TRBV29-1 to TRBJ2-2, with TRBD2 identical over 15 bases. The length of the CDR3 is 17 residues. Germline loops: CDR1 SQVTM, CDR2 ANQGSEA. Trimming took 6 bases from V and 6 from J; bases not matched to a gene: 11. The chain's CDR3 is CSVTPGLAGGTSGELFF. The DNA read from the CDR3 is TGCAGCGTGACCCCGGGACTAGCGGGAGGAACCTCCGGGGAG.

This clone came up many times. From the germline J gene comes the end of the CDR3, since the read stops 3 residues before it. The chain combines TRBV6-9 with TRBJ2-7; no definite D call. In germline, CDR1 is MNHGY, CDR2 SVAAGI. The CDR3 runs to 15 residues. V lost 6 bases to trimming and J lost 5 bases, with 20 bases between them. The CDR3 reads CASSPHCEPFDEQYF. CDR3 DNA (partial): TGTGCCAGCAGCCCGCATTGTGAGCCGTTTGACGAG.